This T cell receptor beta chain was profiled in a study of OX40 agonist ivuxolimab in advanced cancers. As for the study in general: Patients receiving dose escalation had hepatocellular carcinoma, melanoma, renal cell or head and neck cancer.

TCRdb's copy holds only in-frame clones and misses some; the assay was immunoSEQ multiplex PCR. This table holds 70,000 to 75,000 clones, just under 85% found once. Sequences were derived from CD4+ or CD8+ T cells sorted from blood, sampled in a trial of the OX40 agonist ivuxolimab. The sequence was collected from an adult with an advanced solid tumor such as melanoma, head and neck, liver or kidney cancer.

CDR3 in DNA: TGCGCCAGCAGTCTTATCGACAGGGAGAATGAAAAACTGTTTTTT. It translates to CASSLIDRENEKLFF. The chain is built from TRBV4-1 and TRBJ1-4; 7 bases map to TRBD1. Germline values: CDR1 MGHRA, CDR2 YSYEKL. There are 15 residues in the CDR3. V shed 6 bases, J shed 5 bases, and the junction held 9 bases outside the gene matches.